A single sample is the source of the 26 T cell receptor beta chains below, sequenced in a study of blood T cell repertoires in COVID-19. Sequenced by immunoSEQ multiplex PCR; TCRdb stores in-frame clones only, minus some. In the table there are a few hundred thousand clones, around 90% of which are singletons. Sequenced: peripheral blood. The source is a woman in her 40s who had recovered from COVID-19.

This sequence joins TRBV6-5 and TRBJ2-3, with D unresolved. V was cut by 6 bases and J by 6 bases, with 10 bases left in between. The CDR3 consists of 12 residues. Germline V gene data show CDR1 as MNHEY and CDR2 as SVGAGI. This CDR3 reads CASRLSKDTQYF. The DNA of the CDR3 is TGTGCCAGCAGATTGAGCAAGGATACGCAGTATTTT.

The chain has TRBV11-3 and TRBJ1-2; 8 bases fit TRBD1. The CDR3 consists of 14 residues. Trimming removed 4 bases from V and 2 bases from J; junction bases left unmatched: 3. Germline V gene data show CDR1 as SGHNT and CDR2 as YENEEA. CDR3 sequence: CASSSRTGNYGYTF. CDR3 bases: TGTGCCAGCAGCTCCCGGACAGGGAACTATGGCTACACCTTC.

This clone has just a few counts. V is TRBV12-3 or TRBV12-4 and J is TRBJ2-7, with D possibly TRBD1 on 6 matching bases. Trimming removed 7 bases at V and 4 bases at J, with 11 bases between. The CDR3 consists of 12 residues. CDR3 nucleotides: TGTGCCAGCAAAATGACAGGTTACGAGCAGTACTTC. It is translated as CASKMTGYEQYF.

The chain is built from TRBV5-4 and TRBJ2-7; D perhaps matches TRBD2 (6 bases). V was shortened by 1 base and J by 6 bases, with 17 bases between the two germline ends. The germline gives CDR1 SGHNT, CDR2 YYREEE (reference sequence). This CDR3 has 15 amino acids. The CDR3 DNA reads TGTGCCAGCAGCTTGTCGACTAGTGGTTTGCGCGAGCAGTACTTC. Residues: CASSLSTSGLREQYF. Supplemented by reference TRBV5-4 and TRBJ2-7, the full variable domain reads ETGVTQSPTHLIKTRGQQVTLRCSSQSGHNTVSWYQQALGQGPQFIFQYYREEENGRGNFPPRFSGLQFPNYSSELNVNALELDDSALYLCASSLSTSGLREQYFGPGTRLTVT.

The chain carries TRBV4-2 and TRBJ2-2, with TRBD2 matching 8 bases. CDR1 and CDR2 from the germline V gene are LGHNA and YNFKEQ. CDR3 length equals 17 residues. V was pared by 0 bases and J by 4 bases, with 7 bases of the junction left unmatched. This CDR3 reads CASSQDGAGVSTGELFF. The CDR3 DNA follows: TGTGCCAGCAGCCAAGACGGAGCGGGAGTTAGCACCGGGGAGCTGTTTTTT.

The CDR3, as DNA: TGTGCCAGCAGTTTTGGGCAGACCTACAATGAGCAGTTCTTC. Translating gives CASSFGQTYNEQFF. This sequence joins TRBV28 and TRBJ2-1; D unclear. Trimming stripped 3 bases from V and 2 bases from J, with 8 bases between. The germline V gene encodes CDR1 MDHEN and CDR2 SYDVKM. There are 14 residues in the CDR3.

This chain joins TRBV5-1 and TRBJ1-1; D is ambiguous. V gave up 2 bases and J gave up 4 bases, with 9 bases separating them. This CDR3 comprises 13 residues. Per the germline V gene, CDR1 is SGHRS and CDR2 is YFSETQ. The CDR3 region is CASSFGVPTEAFF. The CDR3 nucleotides are TGCGCCAGCAGCTTTGGAGTCCCCACTGAAGCTTTCTTT.

The chain carries TRBV29-1 and TRBJ2-2, with 7 bases identical to TRBD1. V was pared by 7 bases and J by 1 base, with 3 bases of the junction left unmatched. This CDR3 is 13 amino acids long. Per the germline V gene, CDR1 is SQVTM and CDR2 is ANQGSEA. The CDR3 spells CSAGQENTGELFF. For the CDR3, the DNA is TGCAGCGCCGGACAGGAGAACACCGGGGAGCTGTTTTTT.

This sequence joins TRBV15 and TRBJ2-1, with D possibly being TRBD2 (7 bases). From germline, CDR1 is LNHNV and CDR2 YYDKDF (reference sequence). The CDR3 runs 14 residues. The V end was cut by 2 bases, the J end by 6 bases, with 11 bases between. CDR3 nucleotides: TGTGCCACCAGCAGAATCCGGGGGGCCAATGAGCAGTTCTTC. Residues: CATSRIRGANEQFF.

The V call is TRBV11-2, the J call TRBJ2-2; TRBD1 agrees at 10 bases. The CDR3 loop spans 16 amino acids. The germline V gene encodes CDR1 SGHAT and CDR2 FQNNGV. Losses at the gene ends were 5 bases for V and 5 bases for J; bases not matched to a gene: 8. This CDR3 is CASSVATGGFTGELFF. CDR3 in DNA: TGTGCCAGCAGCGTAGCGACAGGGGGCTTTACCGGGGAGCTGTTTTTT.

The rearrangement uses TRBV30 and TRBJ1-1; 9 bases map to TRBD1. V shed 5 bases and J 1 base; nucleotides not matched to a gene: 5. Germline assignment: CDR1 GTSNPN and CDR2 SVGIG (reference sequence). CDR3 length: 14 residues. The DNA of the CDR3 is TGTGCCTGGGGACAGGGGACACCGAACACTGAAGCTTTCTTT. This translates into CAWGQGTPNTEAFF.

The V gene is TRBV18, the J gene TRBJ2-5, with D tentatively TRBD1 (6 bases). In germline, CDR1 is KGHSH, CDR2 LQKENI. There are 13 residues in the CDR3. Trimming pared 3 bases from V and 7 bases from J, leaving 12 bases between. The CDR3 nucleotides are TGTGCCAGCTCACCCAGGGGTCCGGGGACCCAGTACTTC. It is translated as CASSPRGPGTQYF.

As for this clone: Other DNA sequences within the sample encode an identical CDR3. The J gene is TRBJ2-5, the V gene TRBV5-1; D uncertain. V lost 0 bases and J lost 1, with 7 bases in between. This CDR3 has 14 residues. Germline lookup yields CDR1 SGHRS and CDR2 YFSETQ. CDR3: CASSLVAAQETQYF. The DNA for the CDR3 is TGCGCCAGCAGCTTGGTAGCAGCCCAAGAGACCCAGTACTTC.

The CDR3 sequence: CASSLADGRKGEQYF. As DNA, the CDR3 is TGTGCCAGCTCGCTGGCGGACGGGAGAAAGGGTGAGCAGTACTTC. The chain links TRBV18 to TRBJ2-7, with TRBD2 as a possible D gene (6 bases). Germline V gives CDR1 KGHSH, CDR2 LQKENI. V shed 6 bases and J shed 7 bases, with 22 bases lying between them. The CDR3 sequence is 15 residues long.

The chain carries TRBV5-4 and TRBJ2-5; 8 positions agree with TRBD2. This CDR3 contains 17 residues. The germline gives CDR1 SGHNT, CDR2 YYREEE (reference sequence). The V gene end was trimmed by 0 bases and the J gene end by 4 bases; junction bases not matched to a gene: 11. As DNA, the CDR3 is TGTGCCAGCAGCTTGGTGGGTAGCGGGATGGATGGAGAGACCCAGTACTTC. Translating gives CASSLVGSGMDGETQYF.

The genes are TRBV11-3 and TRBJ2-7, with 12 bases aligning to TRBD2. J gave up 4 bases and V 5 bases, and 6 bases lay outside the gene matches. Looked up from germline, CDR1 is SGHNT and CDR2 is YENEEA. This CDR3 has 15 amino acids. CDR3 protein: CASSVLAGGGYEQYF. DNA for the CDR3: TGTGCCAGCAGCGTACTAGCGGGAGGTGGGTACGAGCAGTACTTC.

The chain employs TRBV12-5 and TRBJ2-2; 10 bases line up with TRBD1. Looked up from germline, CDR1 is LGHNT and CDR2 is FRNRAP. The CDR3 contains 17 residues. With 1 base clipped from V and 4 bases from J, the junction kept 6 bases outside the gene matches. In DNA form, the CDR3 reads TGTGCTAGTGGTTTGGGGGACAGGGGCCTCAGCACCGGGGAGCTGTTTTTT. It translates to CASGLGDRGLSTGELFF.

V is TRBV14 and J is TRBJ2-7, with a possible D match to TRBD2 (5 bases). The CDR3 runs 14 residues. V lost 1 base to trimming and J lost 3 bases, with 10 bases between them. The germline V gene has CDR1 SGHDN and CDR2 FVKESK. CDR3 coding DNA: TGTGCCAGCAGCCAAGTGTGGAGGAACTACGAGCAGTACTTC. It codes for CASSQVWRNYEQYF.

The chain links TRBV27 to TRBJ2-7; TRBD1 matches at 7 bases. There are 15 residues in the CDR3. Trimming removed 8 bases from V and 4 bases from J; junction bases left unmatched: 14. CDR1 and CDR2 (germline): MNHEY, SMNVEV (reference sequence). As DNA, the CDR3 is TGTGCCAGCCGGGCCCGGGACAGTATCCTTTACGAGCAGTACTTC. Its translation is CASRARDSILYEQYF.

This clone was detected only once. J is TRBJ2-2 and V is TRBV4-2, with TRBD2 matching 9 bases. The V and J ends lost 6 bases and 5 bases, in that order; junction bases with no gene match: 4. The CDR3 is 14 amino acids. The germline V gene has CDR1 LGHNA and CDR2 YNFKEQ. CDR3 loop: CASRPSGTTGELFF. The DNA for the CDR3 is TGTGCCAGCAGACCTAGCGGGACGACCGGGGAGCTGTTTTTT.

V and J are TRBV9 and TRBJ2-3, with 15 nucleotides matching TRBD2. This CDR3 spans 19 amino acids. Germline V gene sequence: CDR1 SGDLS, CDR2 YYNGEE. The V segment lost 4 bases and the J segment 6 bases; nucleotides outside the gene matches: 15. The CDR3 region is CASSFSAGLAGGPGDTQYF. CDR3 sequence (DNA): TGTGCCAGCAGCTTTTCCGCCGGACTAGCGGGAGGGCCTGGGGATACGCAGTATTTT.

The genes are TRBV18 and TRBJ2-7, with D perhaps matching TRBD1 (5 bases). Deletions cut 1 base from V and 5 bases from J, with 15 bases between. The length of the CDR3 is 15 residues. Germline CDR1 is KGHSH and CDR2 is LQKENI. CDR3 DNA: TGTGCCAGCTCACCACAATGGCAGGGTAGCAACGAGCAGTACTTC. The encoded protein is CASSPQWQGSNEQYF.

The DNA for the CDR3 is TGTGCCAGCTCACCTCCGGGACTGTCGAGGGACACTGAAGCTTTCTTT. Encoded protein: CASSPPGLSRDTEAFF. This chain links TRBV18 with TRBJ1-1; possibly TRBD1 for D (5 bases). Trimming cost V 3 bases and J 3 bases, with 17 bases left between them. From germline, CDR1 is KGHSH and CDR2 LQKENI. The CDR3 covers 16 residues.

A word on this clone: In the same sample, other DNA sequences code for this CDR3. This chain uses TRBV4-2 with TRBJ2-2; unclear D gene. The germline V gene has CDR1 LGHNA and CDR2 YNFKEQ. Trimming took 0 bases from V and 1 from J, leaving 3 bases between them. There are 14 residues in the CDR3. The CDR3 loop reads CASSQDQNTGELFF. In DNA form, the CDR3 reads TGTGCCAGCAGCCAAGACCAGAACACCGGGGAGCTGTTTTTT.

This clone was seen only once. The sample has other DNA sequences that encode this CDR3 too. The chain is built from TRBV5-1 and TRBJ2-2; 7 nucleotides align to TRBD1. V trimming: 4 bases; J trimming: 3 bases; junction bases outside the gene matches: 6. Germline CDR1 is SGHRS and CDR2 is YFSETQ. This CDR3 is built from 15 residues. CDR3 residues: CASSPRQGYTGELFF. Here the CDR3 DNA reads TGCGCCAGCAGCCCCAGACAGGGATACACCGGGGAGCTGTTTTTT.

V gene TRBV6-6 combines with J gene TRBJ1-5; tentatively, D is TRBD1 (6 bases). Germline V gene data show CDR1 as MNHNY and CDR2 as SVGAGI (reference sequence). The CDR3 has 13 residues. V lost 7 bases, J lost 4 bases, and 11 bases lay in between. As DNA, the CDR3 is TGTGCCAGCACTTTACAGGGTAATCAGCCCCAGCATTTT. This encodes CASTLQGNQPQHF.